The 15 T cell receptor beta chains listed next were all sequenced from one sample in a study of T cells in Graves' hyperthyroidism and ophthalmopathy. RNA transcripts provided the source from which TCR beta CDR3 regions were amplified. The study used the HTBI primer set for a first-round RT-PCR of the TCR CDR3. TCRdb ran MiXCR on the multiplex PCR reads and lists one entry per CDR3 protein. The repertoire has about 770,000 distinct CDR3 sequences, about 17% of them found once; the top ten carry over 15%. Sequencing was performed on blood. The receptors shown here come from a woman in her fifties or sixties with Graves' hyperthyroidism that later progressed to Graves' ophthalmopathy.

This clonotype was seen only a few times. Just one base apart from a much larger clone, this may be a read error. The V gene is TRBV5-4, the J gene TRBJ2-1; D ambiguous. V was shortened by 0 bases and J by 0 bases, with 7 bases between the two germline ends. This CDR3 is 15 amino acids long. Germline V gene sequence: CDR1 SGHNT, CDR2 YYREEE (reference sequence). The CDR3 protein is CASSLDMSSYNEQFF. CDR3 in DNA: TGTGCCAGCAGCTTGGACATGAGCTCCTACAATGAGCAGTTCTTC.

This clonotype was observed at least ten times. The V call is TRBV2, the J call TRBJ1-2, with D possibly matching TRBD1 (5 bases). The CDR3 is made up of 13 amino acids. CDR1 is SNHLY, CDR2 FYNNEI, per germline. V lost 4 bases, J lost 2 bases, and 8 bases lay in between. DNA for the CDR3: TGTGCCAGCAGTGTTCAGGGAAACTATGGCTACACCTTC. Amino acid sequence: CASSVQGNYGYTF.

The V call is TRBV28, the J call TRBJ2-3; the D gene is possibly TRBD1 (5 bases). V gave up 7 bases and J gave up 0 bases, with 11 bases separating them. The length of the CDR3 is 14 residues. CDR1 is MDHEN, CDR2 SYDVKM, per germline. The CDR3 spells CASKTTASTDTQYF. DNA of the CDR3: TGTGCCAGCAAGACGACAGCTAGCACAGATACGCAGTATTTT. Full variable domain (rest looked up from reference TRBV28 and TRBJ2-3): DVKVTQSSRYLVKRTGEKVFLECVQDMDHENMFWYRQDPGLGLRLIYFSYDVKMKEKGDIPEGYSVSREKKERFSLILESASTNQTSMYLCASKTTASTDTQYFGPGTRLTVL.

The sample holds a few counts of this clonotype. The chain couples TRBV29-1 to TRBJ2-3; 13 bases agree with TRBD2. The CDR3 has 17 amino acids. The trim removed 1 base at V and 2 bases at J, leaving 6 bases unmatched. CDR1 is SQVTM and CDR2 is ANQGSEA in the germline V gene. This CDR3 is CSVEGLAGGFFTDTQYF. The CDR3 bases are TGCAGCGTTGAAGGACTAGCGGGGGGTTTCTTCACAGATACGCAGTATTTT.

The chain couples TRBV10-3 to TRBJ1-1; TRBD1 aligns across 7 bases. The CDR3 is 14 residues long. Germline V gene sequence: CDR1 ENHRY, CDR2 SYGVKD. J was trimmed by 6 bases and V by 3 bases; bases with no gene match: 7. The CDR3 DNA sequence: TGTGCCATCAGTGATGCAGGGGGTATCGCTGAAGCTTTCTTT. It codes for CAISDAGGIAEAFF.

This clonotype was detected many times. The gene calls are TRBV20-1 and TRBJ1-5; 12 nucleotides match TRBD1. The CDR3 loop spans 17 amino acids. Per the germline V gene, CDR1 is DFQATT and CDR2 is SNEGSKA (reference sequence). V lost 6 bases, J lost 0 bases, and 9 bases stayed unmatched. CDR3 bases: TGCAGTGCGGACCGGGACAGGGGGCCGAGTAGCAATCAGCCCCAGCATTTT. Protein sequence: CSADRDRGPSSNQPQHF.

This clonotype turned up a few times. The chain is built from TRBV27 and TRBJ2-2; 7 positions match TRBD1. CDR1 MNHEY and CDR2 SMNVEV come from the germline V gene (reference sequence). J was trimmed by 3 bases and V by 11 bases; bases with no gene match: 3. The CDR3 extends over 12 amino acids. The chain's CDR3 is CARQGYTGELFF. CDR3 coding DNA: TGTGCCCGACAGGGATACACCGGGGAGCTGTTTTTT.

There are many counts of this clonotype. This chain links TRBV10-3 with TRBJ1-1; D is ambiguous. Trimming took 5 bases from V and 4 from J, leaving 8 bases between them. CDR3 length: 12 residues. The germline CDR1 and CDR2 sequences are ENHRY and SYGVKD. This CDR3 reads CAISPGPTEAFF. In nucleotides, the CDR3 is TGTGCCATCAGTCCGGGCCCCACTGAAGCTTTCTTT.

In its sample, this clonotype was seen many times. The J gene is TRBJ2-5, the V gene TRBV2; TRBD1 matches at 7 bases. The V gene's germline CDR1 is SNHLY and CDR2 FYNNEI. The V and J ends lost 5 bases and 5 bases, in that order; junction bases with no gene match: 11. The CDR3 length is 15 residues. For the CDR3, the DNA is TGTGCCAGCAGTAGCCCTCTCGACAGGGAGGAGACCCAGTACTTC. This gives the protein CASSSPLDREETQYF.

In its sample, this clonotype was seen many times. CDR3 nucleotide sequence: TGCGCCAGCAGCTTCAGGGGGCGGGAGTCACCCCTCCACTTT. This sequence encodes CASSFRGRESPLHF. The chain links TRBV5-1 to TRBJ1-6; 8 nucleotides agree with TRBD1. The CDR3 runs 14 residues. CDR1 is SGHRS, CDR2 YFSETQ, per germline. The V gene end was trimmed by 2 bases and the J gene end by 10 bases; junction bases not matched to a gene: 5.

This clonotype appeared many times. This chain joins TRBV12-3 or TRBV12-4 and TRBJ2-1; a possible D gene is TRBD2 (6 bases). V was clipped by 2 bases and J by 8 bases, with 13 bases between them. The CDR3 extends over 14 amino acids. The CDR3 protein is CASSLLRGIDEQFF. CDR3 coding DNA: TGTGCCAGCAGTTTATTGCGGGGTATTGATGAGCAGTTCTTC.

This clonotype was picked up many times. The chain recombines TRBV13 with TRBJ2-3, with TRBD2 identical over 11 bases. The CDR3 length is 19 residues. Per the germline V gene, CDR1 is PRHDT and CDR2 is FYEKMQ (reference sequence). V dropped 0 bases and J dropped 0; count of bases not matched to a gene: 8. CDR3 sequence: CASSLGALAGGWSTDTQYF. CDR3 sequence (DNA): TGTGCCAGCAGCTTAGGCGCGCTAGCGGGGGGTTGGAGCACAGATACGCAGTATTTT.

This clonotype was observed many times. The chain recombines TRBV9 with TRBJ1-1; perhaps TRBD1 as D (5 bases). Germline V gives CDR1 SGDLS, CDR2 YYNGEE. This CDR3 contains 14 residues. Trimming took off 0 bases at V and 1 base at J, with 7 bases between the two ends. The CDR3 DNA is TGTGCCAGCAGCGTAGATGGGGGGAACACTGAAGCTTTCTTT. It yields the protein CASSVDGGNTEAFF.

This clonotype came up a few times. The chain uses TRBV30 and TRBJ2-7, with 8 bases fitting TRBD1. Germline-derived CDR1 and CDR2 are GTSNPN and SVGIG (reference sequence). The length of the CDR3 is 14 residues. With 3 bases clipped from V and 5 bases from J, the junction kept 9 bases outside the gene matches. CDR3: CAWRAGTGPHEQYF. The CDR3 nucleotides read TGTGCCTGGAGGGCCGGGACAGGTCCCCACGAGCAGTACTTC.

This chain uses TRBV5-8 with TRBJ1-2, with TRBD1 matching 8 bases. CDR1 and CDR2 (germline): SGHTS, YDEGEE. The CDR3 has 14 residues. V dropped 4 bases and J dropped 13; count of bases not matched to a gene: 15. This CDR3 reads CASSVQGALHLGTF. CDR3 coding DNA: TGTGCCAGCAGCGTTCAGGGGGCCCTTCACCTGGGCACCTTC.